This TCR beta chain was obtained from a study of Graves' ophthalmopathy and Graves' hyperthyroidism. Turning to the study itself: Peripheral blood samples were taken at initial diagnosis, before any treatment.

Germline V gives CDR1 PRHDT, CDR2 FYEKMQ (reference sequence). V lost 5 bases and J lost 0, with 28 bases in between. The CDR3 extends over 20 amino acids. This clonotype was seen at least ten times. A diagnosis was made from clinical symptoms together with serum thyroxine, TRAb, thyroid ultrasound and orbital computed tomography. From fresh peripheral blood, under 12 ml in volume, the PBMCs were obtained. RNA transcripts provided the template for amplifying TCR beta CDR3 regions. RT-PCR was first run with HTBI primers, then multiplex PCR in a second round. TCRdb processed the multiplex PCR reads anew with MiXCR; each CDR3 protein has one entry. Of hundreds of thousands of distinct CDR3 sequences listed, 22% are singletons.

The sequencing input was peripheral blood. The TCR was taken from a woman in her late teens or twenties with stable Graves' hyperthyroidism. Some clones in this sample may be carry-over from other donors' samples. The rearrangement uses TRBV13 and TRBJ1-1; D is perhaps TRBD1 (5 bases). This chain's CDR3 is CASSVTFIWTTRRMNTEAFF. The CDR3 nucleotides are TGTGCCAGCAGCGTAACTTTTATCTGGACAACGAGGCGAATGAACACTGAAGCTTTCTTT.